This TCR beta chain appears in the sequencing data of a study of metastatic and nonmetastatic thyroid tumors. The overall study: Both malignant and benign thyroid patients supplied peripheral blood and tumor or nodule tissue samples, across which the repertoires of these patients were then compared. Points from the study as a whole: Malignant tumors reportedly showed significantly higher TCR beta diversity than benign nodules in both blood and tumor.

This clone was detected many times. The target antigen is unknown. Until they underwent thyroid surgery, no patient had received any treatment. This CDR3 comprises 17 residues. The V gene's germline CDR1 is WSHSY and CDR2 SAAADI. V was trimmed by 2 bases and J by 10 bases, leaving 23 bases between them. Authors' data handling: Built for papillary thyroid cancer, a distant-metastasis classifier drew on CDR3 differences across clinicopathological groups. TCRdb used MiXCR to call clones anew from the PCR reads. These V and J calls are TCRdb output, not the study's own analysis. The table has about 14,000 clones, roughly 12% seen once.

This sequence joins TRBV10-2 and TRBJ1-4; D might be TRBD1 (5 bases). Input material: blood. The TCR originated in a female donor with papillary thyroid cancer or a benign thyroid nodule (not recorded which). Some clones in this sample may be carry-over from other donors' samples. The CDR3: CASSETARGPRAGKLFF. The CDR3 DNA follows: TGCGCCAGCAGTGAGACTGCCCGGGGCCCGCGCGCGGGAAAACTGTTTTTT.